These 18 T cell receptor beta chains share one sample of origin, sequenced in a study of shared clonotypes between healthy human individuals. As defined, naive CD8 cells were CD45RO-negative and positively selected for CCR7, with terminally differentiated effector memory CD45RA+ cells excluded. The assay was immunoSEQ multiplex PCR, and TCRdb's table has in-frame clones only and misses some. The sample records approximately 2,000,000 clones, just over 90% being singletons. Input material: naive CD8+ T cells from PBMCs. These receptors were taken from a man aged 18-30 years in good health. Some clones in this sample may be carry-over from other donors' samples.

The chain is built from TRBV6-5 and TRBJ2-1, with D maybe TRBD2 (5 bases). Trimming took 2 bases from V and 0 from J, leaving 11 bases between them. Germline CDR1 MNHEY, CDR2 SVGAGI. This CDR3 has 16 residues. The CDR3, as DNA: TGTGCCAGCAGTTACCGCCGGGAAATCTCCTACAATGAGCAGTTCTTC. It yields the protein CASSYRREISYNEQFF.

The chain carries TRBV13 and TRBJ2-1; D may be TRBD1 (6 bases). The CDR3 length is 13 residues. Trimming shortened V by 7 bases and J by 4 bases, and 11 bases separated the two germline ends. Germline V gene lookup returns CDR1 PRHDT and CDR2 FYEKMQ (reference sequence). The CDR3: CASTKRGYNEQFF. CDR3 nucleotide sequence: TGTGCCAGCACCAAAAGGGGGTACAATGAGCAGTTCTTC.

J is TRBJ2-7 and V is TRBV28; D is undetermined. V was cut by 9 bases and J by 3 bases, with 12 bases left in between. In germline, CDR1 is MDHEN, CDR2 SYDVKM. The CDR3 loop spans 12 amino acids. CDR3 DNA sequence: TGTGCCAGTACTAATCATTACTACGAGCAGTACTTC. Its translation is CASTNHYYEQYF. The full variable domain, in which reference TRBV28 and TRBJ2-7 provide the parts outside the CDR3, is DVKVTQSSRYLVKRTGEKVFLECVQDMDHENMFWYRQDPGLGLRLIYFSYDVKMKEKGDIPEGYSVSREKKERFSLILESASTNQTSMYLCASTNHYYEQYFGPGTRLTVT.

The DNA for the CDR3 is TGTGCCAGCAGCACGACAGGGGTCAATCAGCCCCAGCATTTT. It codes for CASSTTGVNQPQHF. This chain joins TRBV7-9 and TRBJ1-5; the match to TRBD1 covers 8 bases. This CDR3 is built from 14 residues. CDR1 is SEHNR and CDR2 is FQNEAQ in the germline V gene (reference sequence). The V and J ends lost 5 bases and 3 bases, in that order; junction bases with no gene match: 3.

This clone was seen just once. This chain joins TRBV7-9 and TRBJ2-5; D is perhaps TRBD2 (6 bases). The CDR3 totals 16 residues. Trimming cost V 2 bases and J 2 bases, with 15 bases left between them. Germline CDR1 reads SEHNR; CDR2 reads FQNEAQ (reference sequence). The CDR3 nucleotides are TGTGCCAGCAGCTTAACCGGGAGAGCCCATCAAGAGACCCAGTACTTC. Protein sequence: CASSLTGRAHQETQYF.

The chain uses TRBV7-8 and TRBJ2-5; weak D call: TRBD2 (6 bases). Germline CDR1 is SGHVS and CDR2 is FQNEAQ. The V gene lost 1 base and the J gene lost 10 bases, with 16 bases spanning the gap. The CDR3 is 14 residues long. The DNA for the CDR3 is TGTGCCAGCAGCTTAGTGACCGACGGGGGAGACCAGTACTTC. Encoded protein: CASSLVTDGGDQYF. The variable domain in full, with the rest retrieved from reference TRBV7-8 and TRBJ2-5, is GAGVSQSPRYKVAKRGQDVALRCDPISGHVSLFWYQQALGQGPEFLTYFQNEAQLDKSGLPSDRFFAERPEGSVSTLKIQRTQQEDSAVYLCASSLVTDGGDQYFGPGTRLLVL.

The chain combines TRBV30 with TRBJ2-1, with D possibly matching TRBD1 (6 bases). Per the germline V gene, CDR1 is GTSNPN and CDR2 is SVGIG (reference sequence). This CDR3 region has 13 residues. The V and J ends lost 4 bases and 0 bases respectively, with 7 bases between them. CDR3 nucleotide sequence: TGTGCCTGGATGGGGGCCTCCTACAATGAGCAGTTCTTC. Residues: CAWMGASYNEQFF.

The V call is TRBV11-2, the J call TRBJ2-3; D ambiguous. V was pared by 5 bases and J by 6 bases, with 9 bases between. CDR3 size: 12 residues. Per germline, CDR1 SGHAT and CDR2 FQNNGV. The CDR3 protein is CASSQVPDTQYF. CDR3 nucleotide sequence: TGTGCCAGCAGCCAAGTTCCCGATACGCAGTATTTT. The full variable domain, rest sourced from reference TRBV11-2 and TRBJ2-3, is EAGVAQSPRYKIIEKRQSVAFWCNPISGHATLYWYQQILGQGPKLLIQFQNNGVVDDSQLPKDRFSAERLKGVDSTLKIQPAKLEDSAVYLCASSQVPDTQYFGPGTRLTVL.

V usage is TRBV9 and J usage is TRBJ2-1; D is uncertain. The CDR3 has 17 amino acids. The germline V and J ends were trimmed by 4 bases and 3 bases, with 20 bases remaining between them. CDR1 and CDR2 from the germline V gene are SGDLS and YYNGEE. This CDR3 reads CASSNGPIDWGYNEQFF. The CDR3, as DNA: TGTGCCAGCAGCAATGGCCCTATCGATTGGGGCTACAATGAGCAGTTCTTC.

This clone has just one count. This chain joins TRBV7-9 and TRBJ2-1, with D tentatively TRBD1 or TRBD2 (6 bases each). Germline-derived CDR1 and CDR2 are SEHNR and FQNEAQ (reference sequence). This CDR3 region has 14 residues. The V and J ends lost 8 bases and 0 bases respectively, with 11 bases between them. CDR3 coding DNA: TGTGCCAGCTTACCGGGGGCCTCCTACAATGAGCAGTTCTTC. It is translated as CASLPGASYNEQFF.

The CDR3 coding sequence is TGTGCCAGCAGTTTAAGTAGCGGGAGTCTGAACCTTGAGCAGTTCTTC. Translated, it gives CASSLSSGSLNLEQFF. The chain recombines TRBV27 with TRBJ2-1, with 9 positions matching TRBD2. CDR1 is MNHEY and CDR2 is SMNVEV in the germline V gene (reference sequence). This CDR3 contains 16 residues. The J segment lost 9 bases and the V segment lost 2 bases, leaving 11 bases of the junction unmatched.

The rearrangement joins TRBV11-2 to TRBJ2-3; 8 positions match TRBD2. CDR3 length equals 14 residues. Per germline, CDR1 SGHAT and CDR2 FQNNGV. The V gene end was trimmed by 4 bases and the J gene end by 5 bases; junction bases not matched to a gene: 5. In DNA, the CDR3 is TGTGCCAGCAGCTCCCGGGGGGGGCAAGATACGCAGTATTTT. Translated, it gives CASSSRGGQDTQYF. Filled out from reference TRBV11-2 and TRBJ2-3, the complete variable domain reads EAGVAQSPRYKIIEKRQSVAFWCNPISGHATLYWYQQILGQGPKLLIQFQNNGVVDDSQLPKDRFSAERLKGVDSTLKIQPAKLEDSAVYLCASSSRGGQDTQYFGPGTRLTVL.

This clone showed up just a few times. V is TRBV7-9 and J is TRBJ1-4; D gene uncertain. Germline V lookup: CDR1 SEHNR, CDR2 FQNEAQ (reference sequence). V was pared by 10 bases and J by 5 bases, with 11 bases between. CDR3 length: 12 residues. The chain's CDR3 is CAIQTANEKLFF. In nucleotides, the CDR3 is TGTGCCATCCAGACGGCAAATGAAAAACTGTTTTTT.

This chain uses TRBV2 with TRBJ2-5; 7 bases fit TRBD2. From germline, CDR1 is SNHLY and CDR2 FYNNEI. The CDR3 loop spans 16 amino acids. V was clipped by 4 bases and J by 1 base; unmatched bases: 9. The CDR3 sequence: CASSGRETQSQETQYF. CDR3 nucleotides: TGTGCCAGCAGTGGGCGGGAGACCCAATCCCAAGAGACCCAGTACTTC.

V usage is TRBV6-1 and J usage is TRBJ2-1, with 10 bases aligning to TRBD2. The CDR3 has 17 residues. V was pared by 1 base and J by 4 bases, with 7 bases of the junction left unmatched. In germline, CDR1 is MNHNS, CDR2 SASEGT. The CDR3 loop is CASSEERGLAAYNEQFF. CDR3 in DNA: TGTGCCAGCAGTGAAGAGCGTGGACTAGCGGCGTACAATGAGCAGTTCTTC.

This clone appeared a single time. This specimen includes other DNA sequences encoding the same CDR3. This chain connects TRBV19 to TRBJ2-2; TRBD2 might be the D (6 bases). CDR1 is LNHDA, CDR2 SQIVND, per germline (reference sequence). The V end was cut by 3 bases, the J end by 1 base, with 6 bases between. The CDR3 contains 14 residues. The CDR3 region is CASSIGGNTGELFF. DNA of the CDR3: TGTGCCAGTAGTATCGGGGGGAACACCGGGGAGCTGTTTTTT. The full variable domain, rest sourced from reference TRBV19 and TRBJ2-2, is DGGITQSPKYLFRKEGQNVTLSCEQNLNHDAMYWYRQDPGQGLRLIYYSQIVNDFQKGDIAEGYSVSREKKESFPLTVTSAQKNPTAFYLCASSIGGNTGELFFGEGSRLTVL.

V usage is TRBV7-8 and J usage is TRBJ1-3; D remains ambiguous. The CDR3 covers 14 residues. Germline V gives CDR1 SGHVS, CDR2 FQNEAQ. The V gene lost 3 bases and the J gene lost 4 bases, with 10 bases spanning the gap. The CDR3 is CASSFLLPGNTIYF. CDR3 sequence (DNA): TGTGCCAGCAGCTTTTTGCTGCCAGGAAACACCATATATTTT.

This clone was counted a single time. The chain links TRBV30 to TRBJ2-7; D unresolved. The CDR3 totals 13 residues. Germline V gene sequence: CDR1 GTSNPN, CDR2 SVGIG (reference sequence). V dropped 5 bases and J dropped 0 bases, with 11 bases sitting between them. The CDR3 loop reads CAWDTDPSYEQYF. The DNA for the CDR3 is TGTGCCTGGGACACAGATCCCTCCTACGAGCAGTACTTC.